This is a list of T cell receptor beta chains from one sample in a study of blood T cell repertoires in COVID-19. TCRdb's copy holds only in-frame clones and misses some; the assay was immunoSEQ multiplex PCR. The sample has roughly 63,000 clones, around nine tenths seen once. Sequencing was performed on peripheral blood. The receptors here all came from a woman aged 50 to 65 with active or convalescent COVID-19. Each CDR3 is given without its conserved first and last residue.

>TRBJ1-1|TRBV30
AWSGGVQADFEAF
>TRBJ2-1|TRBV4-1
ASSQATGTSGTTYNEQF
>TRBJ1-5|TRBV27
ASRRTGSVNQPQH
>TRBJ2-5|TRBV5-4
ASSLKTRGQDTQY
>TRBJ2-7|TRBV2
ASTGPGVQFEGQY
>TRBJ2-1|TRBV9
ASSVQVQAHNEQF
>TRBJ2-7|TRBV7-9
ASSITGDEQY
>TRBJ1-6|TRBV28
ASSSPGGYGYNSPLH
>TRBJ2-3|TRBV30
AWRAPGRASDTQY
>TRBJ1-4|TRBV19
ASTIRGGANEKLF
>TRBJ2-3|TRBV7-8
ASSLWRWGLAGGTDTQY
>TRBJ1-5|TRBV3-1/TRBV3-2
ASSQGGGGNQPQH
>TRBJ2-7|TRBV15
ATSSVREQY
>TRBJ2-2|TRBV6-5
ASSNPAGGTGELF
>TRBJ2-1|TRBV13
ASSLVQTSQQF
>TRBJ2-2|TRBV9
ASSVNSGELF
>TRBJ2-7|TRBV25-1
ASSESPESGYEQY
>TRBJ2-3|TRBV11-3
ASSLDSSGRDTDTQY
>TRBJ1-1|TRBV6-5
ASRRTSNTEAF
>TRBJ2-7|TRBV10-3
AISRQGAENEQY
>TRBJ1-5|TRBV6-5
ASRSSGAGQPQH
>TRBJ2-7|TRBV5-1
ASSFGQGALGEQY
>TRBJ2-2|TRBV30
AWSVLGPGELF
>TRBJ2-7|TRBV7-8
ASSPPGVHEQY
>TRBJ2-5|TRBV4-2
ASSQDGRGVETQY